These 13 T cell receptor beta chains came from one sample sequenced in a study of T cells in Graves' hyperthyroidism and ophthalmopathy. It was RNA transcripts that yielded the amplified TCR beta CDR3 regions. The TCR CDR3 first-round RT-PCR relied on the HTBI primer set. TCRdb reprocessed the multiplex PCR reads via MiXCR and lists one record per CDR3 protein. The sample lists 400,000 to 500,000 distinct CDR3 sequences; approximately 15% were seen once. Source material: blood. Source of these receptors: a young woman with Graves' hyperthyroidism.

This clonotype was counted at least ten times. The gene calls are TRBV9 and TRBJ2-3; D unclear. Looked up from germline, CDR1 is SGDLS and CDR2 is YYNGEE. Trimming shortened V by 3 bases and J by 0 bases, and 14 bases separated the two germline ends. CDR3 length: 16 amino acids. In nucleotides, the CDR3 is TGTGCCAGCAGCGAACACCGGGCACGGAGCACAGATACGCAGTATTTT. Its protein is CASSEHRARSTDTQYF.

At least ten counts were recorded for this clonotype. The CDR3 nucleotides read TGTGCCTGGAGTTATACCCGGGCCCAAAATCAGCCCCAGCATTTT. Amino acid sequence: CAWSYTRAQNQPQHF. This chain uses TRBV30 with TRBJ1-5; D unclear. Germline CDR1 is GTSNPN and CDR2 is SVGIG (reference sequence). The V gene lost 2 bases and the J gene lost 4 bases, with 15 bases spanning the gap. CDR3 length equals 15 residues.

This clonotype was counted ten times or more. The rearrangement joins TRBV12-3 or TRBV12-4 to TRBJ2-5; no clear D. This CDR3 comprises 13 residues. Trimming removed 3 bases at V and 2 bases at J, with 7 bases between. CDR3 in amino acids: CASSFVQQETQYF. DNA of the CDR3: TGTGCCAGCAGTTTTGTGCAACAAGAGACCCAGTACTTC.

This clonotype was observed a few times. The J gene is TRBJ1-2, the V gene TRBV4-2, with D perhaps matching TRBD1 (5 bases). CDR3 length: 15 residues. Germline V gene lookup returns CDR1 LGHNA and CDR2 YNFKEQ. Trimming removed 4 bases at V and 5 bases at J, with 17 bases between. The CDR3 DNA reads as TGTGCCAGCAGCCCCCGGGGTAGGGGAGTATATGGCTACACCTTC. This sequence encodes CASSPRGRGVYGYTF.

The rearrangement links TRBV29-1 to TRBJ2-7, with 12 bases lining up with TRBD1. Germline lookup yields CDR1 SQVTM and CDR2 ANQGSEA. The V segment lost 4 bases and the J segment 3 bases; nucleotides outside the gene matches: 7. CDR3 length: 15 residues. The CDR3 protein is CSVGNRDRGHYEQYF. The CDR3 coding sequence is TGCAGCGTTGGAAACCGGGACAGGGGGCACTACGAGCAGTACTTC.

To note about this clonotype: One end of the junction varies from germline; a read error may be responsible. V gene TRBV7-7 combines with J gene TRBJ2-1; 7 positions agree with TRBD2. The germline CDR1 and CDR2 sequences are SSHAT and FNYEAQ (reference sequence). The CDR3 has 13 amino acids. CDR3 sequence (DNA): TGTGCTAGCAGCCTCCGGGAAGCGGGGGAGCAGTTCTTC. Translation: CASSLREAGEQFF.

This clonotype was seen more than once but under ten times. V and J are TRBV25-1 and TRBJ1-2; 7 positions agree with TRBD1. The CDR3 sequence is 17 residues long. Per germline, CDR1 MGHDK and CDR2 SYGVNS. With V trimmed by 7 bases and J by 5 bases, 19 bases remained unmatched. CDR3 DNA: TGTGCCAGCACCGCCGAGGGGAGACAGGGCGGGGATTATGGCTACACCTTC. The encoded protein is CASTAEGRQGGDYGYTF.

This clonotype was detected many times. V gene TRBV19 combines with J gene TRBJ2-3, with D maybe TRBD1 (6 bases). The CDR3 contains 17 residues. Per germline, CDR1 LNHDA and CDR2 SQIVND (reference sequence). V was clipped by 6 bases and J by 2 bases, with 21 bases between them. The CDR3 loop reads CASSLRGSRWDTDTQYF. DNA of the CDR3: TGTGCCAGTAGCTTAAGGGGGAGTCGTTGGGACACAGATACGCAGTATTTT.

This clonotype appeared many times. V is TRBV20-1 and J is TRBJ2-5; 8 bases map to TRBD2. Germline V gene sequence: CDR1 DFQATT, CDR2 SNEGSKA (reference sequence). The CDR3 extends over 13 amino acids. V dropped 3 bases and J dropped 5; count of bases not matched to a gene: 5. CDR3 sequence (DNA): TGCAGTGCTAGCCGGGAGGGCCTTGAGACCCAGTACTTC. Translation: CSASREGLETQYF.

This clonotype appeared many times. This chain uses TRBV6-5 with TRBJ2-2; 9 bases map to TRBD2. This CDR3 is 16 amino acids long. The V gene end was trimmed by 2 bases and the J gene end by 5 bases; junction bases not matched to a gene: 6. CDR1 is MNHEY, CDR2 SVGAGI, per germline. The CDR3 here is CASSYGASGNTGELFF. CDR3 nucleotide sequence: TGTGCCAGCAGTTACGGCGCTAGCGGGAATACCGGGGAGCTGTTTTTT.

This clonotype was picked up one time. This chain connects TRBV28 to TRBJ2-5; D gene ambiguous. The CDR3 has 13 residues. CDR1 MDHEN and CDR2 SYDVKM come from the germline V gene. V shed 5 bases and J shed 2 bases, with 9 bases lying between them. The DNA for the CDR3 is TGTGCCAGCAGTAGTATCGGACAAGAGACCCAGTACTTC. Translated, it gives CASSSIGQETQYF.

This clonotype has at least ten counts. The CDR3 is CASSSSGREADTQYF. In DNA, the CDR3 is TGCGCCAGCAGTTCGAGCGGGAGGGAAGCTGATACGCAGTATTTT. The V and J genes are TRBV5-1 and TRBJ2-3; TRBD2 matches at 10 bases. This CDR3 region has 15 residues. Per the germline V gene, CDR1 is SGHRS and CDR2 is YFSETQ. After removal of 5 bases from V and 6 bases from J, the junction contained 9 bases not matched to a gene.

This clonotype was seen many times. A read error may explain this, as a much larger clone is one base away. The genes are TRBV12-3 or TRBV12-4 and TRBJ1-1; a possible D gene is TRBD1 (6 bases). This CDR3 contains 12 residues. CDR3 sequence: CASSGGAPEASF. For the CDR3, the DNA is TGTGCCAGCAGCGGGGGGGCCCCTGAAGCTTCCTTT.